These 11 T cell receptor beta chains share one sample of origin, sequenced in a study of T cell responses to AZD1222 COVID-19 vaccine. Libraries were prepared by immunoSEQ multiplex PCR; TCRdb keeps only in-frame clonotypes and omits some of them. The repertoire holds 200,000 or so clones, with approximately 94% as singletons. The source was peripheral blood, collected on day 0 of AZD1222 vaccination. These receptors were collected from an adult in good health.

The rearrangement uses TRBV3-1 (or the pseudogene TRBV3-2) and TRBJ2-1, with no clear D. Germline V gene data show CDR1 as LGHDT and CDR2 as YNNKEL (reference sequence). The CDR3 consists of 11 residues. V lost 5 bases and J 9 bases, leaving 8 bases between the germline ends. The CDR3 reads CASSFDGEQFF. The CDR3 nucleotides are TGTGCCAGCAGCTTCGACGGTGAGCAGTTCTTC.

This sequence joins TRBV19 and TRBJ2-7; possible D gene TRBD1, 6 bases. CDR1 and CDR2 (germline): LNHDA, SQIVND (reference sequence). The V gene lost 4 bases and the J gene lost 0 bases, with 19 bases spanning the gap. This CDR3 has 17 amino acids. CDR3 in amino acids: CASSRSTGTLSSYEQYF. CDR3 nucleotide sequence: TGTGCCAGTAGTAGATCAACAGGGACCCTTAGCTCCTACGAGCAGTACTTC.

This rearrangement joins TRBV6-5 to TRBJ2-7, with a possible D match to TRBD2 (6 bases). The CDR3 contains 15 residues. Trimming took off 0 bases at V and 1 base at J, with 10 bases between the two ends. Germline loops: CDR1 MNHEY, CDR2 SVGAGI. CDR3 residues: CASSYSGTPSYEQYF. CDR3 coding DNA: TGTGCCAGCAGTTACTCGGGGACTCCATCCTACGAGCAGTACTTC.

The chain combines TRBV7-6 with TRBJ1-5; 8 nucleotides line up with TRBD1. Germline V CDR1 and CDR2: SGHVS, FNYEAQ. This CDR3 is built from 19 residues. Trimming removed 3 bases from V and 6 bases from J; junction bases left unmatched: 19. This CDR3 reads CASSFFPGTLGQGSQPQHF. The CDR3 DNA sequence: TGTGCCAGCAGCTTCTTTCCGGGGACGCTCGGACAGGGAAGTCAGCCCCAGCATTTT. The full variable domain, with the rest looked up from reference TRBV7-6 and TRBJ1-5, is GAGVSQSPRYKVTKRGQDVALRCDPISGHVSLYWYRQALGQGPEFLTYFNYEAQQDKSGLPNDRFSAERPEGSISTLTIQRTEQRDSAMYRCASSFFPGTLGQGSQPQHFGDGTRLSIL.

This CDR3 reads CASSRGTSGTDTQYF. The DNA for the CDR3 is TGTGCCAGCAGTCGGGGGACTAGCGGGACAGATACGCAGTATTTT. V is TRBV3-1 (or the pseudogene TRBV3-2) and J is TRBJ2-3, with TRBD2 matching 12 bases. Looked up from germline, CDR1 is LGHDT and CDR2 is YNNKEL (reference sequence). J lost 3 bases, V lost 6 bases, and 4 bases had no gene match. The CDR3 runs to 15 residues.

J is TRBJ1-4 and V is TRBV28; TRBD1 is a possible D gene (5 bases). This CDR3 has 15 residues. The germline V gene encodes CDR1 MDHEN and CDR2 SYDVKM. V lost 3 bases and J lost 4, with 12 bases in between. This chain's CDR3 is CASSLGTGLNEKLFF. CDR3 sequence (DNA): TGTGCCAGCAGTTTGGGTACAGGACTTAATGAAAAACTGTTTTTT.

This clone was recorded once. The V gene is TRBV27, the J gene TRBJ2-5; D not certain. CDR3 length: 14 amino acids. The germline gives CDR1 MNHEY, CDR2 SMNVEV (reference sequence). The V end was cut by 5 bases, the J end by 7 bases, with 17 bases between. As DNA, the CDR3 is TGTGCCAGCAGTACCTTTGAAATACCAGTGACCCAGTACTTC. This codes for CASSTFEIPVTQYF.

J is TRBJ1-2 and V is TRBV6-7; the match to TRBD1 covers 7 bases. TRBV6-7 is labeled an ORF, and its function is uncertain. V was pared by 5 bases and J by 10 bases, with 10 bases of the junction left unmatched. CDR3 length: 13 amino acids. Here the CDR3 reads CASSPVRGRNYTF. The CDR3 DNA is TGTGCCAGCAGTCCCGTCAGGGGGAGGAACTACACCTTC.

The chain couples TRBV5-1 to TRBJ1-4; D is ambiguous. V lost 1 base and J 0 bases, leaving 16 bases between the germline ends. In germline, CDR1 is SGHRS, CDR2 YFSETQ. The CDR3 is made up of 18 amino acids. CDR3 sequence: CASSLSPGTHTTNEKLFF. As DNA, the CDR3 is TGCGCCAGCAGCTTGTCCCCAGGAACACATACAACTAATGAAAAACTGTTTTTT.

The chain recombines TRBV27 with TRBJ2-2; D remains ambiguous. V was shortened by 3 bases and J by 1 base, with 3 bases between the two germline ends. This CDR3 region has 13 residues. Germline V gene sequence: CDR1 MNHEY, CDR2 SMNVEV (reference sequence). The CDR3 region has the DNA TGTGCCAGCAGTTTTTTGAACACCGGGGAGCTGTTTTTT. Translated: CASSFLNTGELFF.

This chain connects TRBV10-3 to TRBJ2-2; the match to TRBD2 covers 9 bases. There are 17 residues in the CDR3. The trim removed 6 bases at V and 4 bases at J, leaving 12 bases unmatched. Germline-derived CDR1 and CDR2 are ENHRY and SYGVKD. The CDR3 DNA reads TGTGCCATCAGGGGGGGTGAGACTAGCGGACCCACCGGGGAGCTGTTTTTT. Encoded protein: CAIRGGETSGPTGELFF.